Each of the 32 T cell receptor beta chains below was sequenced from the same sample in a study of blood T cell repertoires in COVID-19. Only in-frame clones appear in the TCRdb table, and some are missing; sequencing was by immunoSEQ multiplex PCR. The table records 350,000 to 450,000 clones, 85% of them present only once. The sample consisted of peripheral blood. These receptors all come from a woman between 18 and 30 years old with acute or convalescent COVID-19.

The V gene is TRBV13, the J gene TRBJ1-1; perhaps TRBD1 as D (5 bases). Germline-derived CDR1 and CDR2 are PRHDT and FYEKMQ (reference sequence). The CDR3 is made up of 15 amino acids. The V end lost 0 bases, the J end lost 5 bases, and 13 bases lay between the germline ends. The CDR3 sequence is CASSLGWGRGTEAFF. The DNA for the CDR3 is TGTGCCAGCAGCTTAGGCTGGGGTCGGGGGACTGAAGCTTTCTTT.

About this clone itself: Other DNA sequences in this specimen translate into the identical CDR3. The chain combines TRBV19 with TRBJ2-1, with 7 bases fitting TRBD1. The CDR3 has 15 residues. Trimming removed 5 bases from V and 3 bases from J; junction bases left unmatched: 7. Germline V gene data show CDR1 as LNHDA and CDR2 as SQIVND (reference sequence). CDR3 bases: TGTGCCAGTAGTTCTAGGGCAGGGGGCTACAATGAGCAGTTCTTC. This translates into CASSSRAGGYNEQFF.

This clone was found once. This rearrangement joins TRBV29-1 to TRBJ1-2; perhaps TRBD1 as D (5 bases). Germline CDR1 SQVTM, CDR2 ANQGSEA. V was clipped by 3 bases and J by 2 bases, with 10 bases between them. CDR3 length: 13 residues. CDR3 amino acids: CSVDKGRNYGYTF. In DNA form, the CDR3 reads TGCAGCGTTGACAAGGGGCGAAACTATGGCTACACCTTC.

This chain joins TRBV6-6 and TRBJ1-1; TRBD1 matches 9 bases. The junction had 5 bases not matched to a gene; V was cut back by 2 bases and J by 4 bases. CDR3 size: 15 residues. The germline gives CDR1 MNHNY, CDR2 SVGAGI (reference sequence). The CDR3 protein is CASSYPRDRVTEAFF. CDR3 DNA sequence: TGTGCCAGCAGTTACCCCCGGGACAGGGTCACTGAAGCTTTCTTT.

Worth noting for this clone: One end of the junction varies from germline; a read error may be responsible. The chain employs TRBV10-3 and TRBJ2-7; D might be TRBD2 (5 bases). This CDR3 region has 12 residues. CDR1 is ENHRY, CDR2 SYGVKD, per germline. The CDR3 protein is CAISETGGRELF. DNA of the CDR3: TGTGCCATCAGTGAGACCGGCGGAAGGGAGCTATTC.

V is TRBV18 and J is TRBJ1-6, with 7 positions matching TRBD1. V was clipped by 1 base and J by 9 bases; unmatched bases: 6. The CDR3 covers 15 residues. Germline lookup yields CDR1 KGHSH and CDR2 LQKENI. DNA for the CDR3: TGTGCCAGCTCACCACAGGGCCAGGGGGGTTCACCCCTCCACTTT. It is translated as CASSPQGQGGSPLHF.

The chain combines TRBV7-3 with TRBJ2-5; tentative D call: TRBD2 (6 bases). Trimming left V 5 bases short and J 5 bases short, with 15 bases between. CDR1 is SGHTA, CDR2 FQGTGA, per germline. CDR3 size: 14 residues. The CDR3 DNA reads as TGTGCCAGCAGCCCCGATAGCGGTGGGGAGACCCAGTACTTC. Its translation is CASSPDSGGETQYF.

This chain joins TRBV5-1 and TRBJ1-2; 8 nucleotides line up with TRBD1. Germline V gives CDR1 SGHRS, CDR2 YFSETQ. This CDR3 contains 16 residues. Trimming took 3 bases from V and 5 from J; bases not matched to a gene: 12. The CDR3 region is CASSSGWQGASYGYTF. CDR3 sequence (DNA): TGCGCCAGCAGCTCTGGCTGGCAGGGGGCCTCTTATGGCTACACCTTC.

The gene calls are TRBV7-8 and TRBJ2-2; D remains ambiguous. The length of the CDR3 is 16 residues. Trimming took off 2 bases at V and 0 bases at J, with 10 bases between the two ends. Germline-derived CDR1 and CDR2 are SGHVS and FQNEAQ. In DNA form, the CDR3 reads TGTGCCAGCAGCTTACCTCGCAGGACGAACACCGGGGAGCTGTTTTTT. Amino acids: CASSLPRRTNTGELFF.

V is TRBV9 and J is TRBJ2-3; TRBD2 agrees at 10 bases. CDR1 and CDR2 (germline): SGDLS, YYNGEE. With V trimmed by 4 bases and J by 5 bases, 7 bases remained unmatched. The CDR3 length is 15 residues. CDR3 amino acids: CASSPSGGAGDTQYF. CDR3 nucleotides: TGTGCCAGCAGCCCGAGCGGGGGGGCTGGAGATACGCAGTATTTT.

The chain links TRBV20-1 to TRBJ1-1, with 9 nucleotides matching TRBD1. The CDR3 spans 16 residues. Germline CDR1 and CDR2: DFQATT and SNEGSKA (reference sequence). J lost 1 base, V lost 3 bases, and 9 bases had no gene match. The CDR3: CSASAQGARTNTEAFF. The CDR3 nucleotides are TGCAGTGCTAGTGCACAGGGGGCGCGGACGAACACTGAAGCTTTCTTT.

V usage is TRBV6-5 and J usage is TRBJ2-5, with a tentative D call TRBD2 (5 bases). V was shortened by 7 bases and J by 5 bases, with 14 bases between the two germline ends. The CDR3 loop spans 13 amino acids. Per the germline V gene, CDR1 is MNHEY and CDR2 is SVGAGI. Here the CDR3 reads CASTAAGVETQYF. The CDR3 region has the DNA TGTGCCAGCACCGCCGCGGGTGTGGAGACCCAGTACTTC.

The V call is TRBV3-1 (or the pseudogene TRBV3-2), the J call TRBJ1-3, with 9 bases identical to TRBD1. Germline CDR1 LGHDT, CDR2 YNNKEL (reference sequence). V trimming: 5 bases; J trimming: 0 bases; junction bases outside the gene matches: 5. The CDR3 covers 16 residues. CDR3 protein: CASSILQGASGNTIYF. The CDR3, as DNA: TGTGCCAGCAGCATCCTACAGGGGGCCTCTGGAAACACCATATATTTT.

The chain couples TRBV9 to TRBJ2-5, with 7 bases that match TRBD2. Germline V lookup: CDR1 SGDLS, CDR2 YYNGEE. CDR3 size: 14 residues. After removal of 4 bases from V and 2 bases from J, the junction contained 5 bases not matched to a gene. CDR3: CASSSGTNQETQYF. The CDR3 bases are TGTGCCAGCAGCTCCGGGACTAATCAAGAGACCCAGTACTTC.

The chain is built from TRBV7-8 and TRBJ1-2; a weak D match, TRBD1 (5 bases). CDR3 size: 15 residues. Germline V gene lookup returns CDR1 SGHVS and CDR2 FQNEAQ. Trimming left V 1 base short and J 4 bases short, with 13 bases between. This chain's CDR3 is CASSLDSGGVYGYTF. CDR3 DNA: TGTGCCAGCAGCTTAGATTCGGGAGGGGTCTATGGCTACACCTTC.

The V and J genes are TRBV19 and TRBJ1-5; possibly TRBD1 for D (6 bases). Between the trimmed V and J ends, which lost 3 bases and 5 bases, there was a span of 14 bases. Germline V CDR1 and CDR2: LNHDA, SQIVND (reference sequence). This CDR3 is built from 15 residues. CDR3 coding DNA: TGTGCCAGTAGTATCGTCGAGGGGGGGCATCAGCCCCAGCATTTT. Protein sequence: CASSIVEGGHQPQHF.

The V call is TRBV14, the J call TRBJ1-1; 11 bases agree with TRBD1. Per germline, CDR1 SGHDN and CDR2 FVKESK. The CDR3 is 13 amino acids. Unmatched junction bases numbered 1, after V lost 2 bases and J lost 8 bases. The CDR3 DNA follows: TGTGCCAGCAGCCAAAGGGACAGGGGGGAAGCTTTCTTT. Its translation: CASSQRDRGEAFF.

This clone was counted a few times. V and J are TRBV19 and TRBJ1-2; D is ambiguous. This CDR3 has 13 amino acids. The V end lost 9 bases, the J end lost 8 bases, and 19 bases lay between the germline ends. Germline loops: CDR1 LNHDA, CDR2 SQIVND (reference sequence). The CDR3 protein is CASAFNGVRGYTF. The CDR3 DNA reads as TGTGCCAGCGCTTTTAACGGGGTCCGGGGCTACACCTTC.

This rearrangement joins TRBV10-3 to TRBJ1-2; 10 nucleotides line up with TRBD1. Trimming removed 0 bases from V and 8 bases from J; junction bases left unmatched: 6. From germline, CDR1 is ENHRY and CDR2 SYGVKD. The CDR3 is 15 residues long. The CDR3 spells CAISESGTGVQGYTF. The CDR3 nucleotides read TGTGCCATCAGTGAGTCGGGGACAGGGGTTCAAGGCTACACCTTC.

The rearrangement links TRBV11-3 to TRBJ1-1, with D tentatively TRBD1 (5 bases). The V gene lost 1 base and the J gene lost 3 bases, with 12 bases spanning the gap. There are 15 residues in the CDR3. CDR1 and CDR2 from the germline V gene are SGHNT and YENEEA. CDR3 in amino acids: CASSLGGSRDTEAFF. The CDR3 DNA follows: TGTGCCAGCAGCTTAGGGGGCTCTAGGGACACTGAAGCTTTCTTT. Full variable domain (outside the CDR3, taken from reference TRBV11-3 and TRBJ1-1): EAGVVQSPRYKIIEKKQPVAFWCNPISGHNTLYWYLQNLGQGPELLIRYENEEAVDDSQLPKDRFSAERLKGVDSTLKIQPAELGDSAVYLCASSLGGSRDTEAFFGQGTRLTVV.

Here the CDR3 reads CASSPGQPNYGYTF. CDR3 sequence (DNA): TGCGCCAGCAGCCCGGGACAGCCAAACTATGGCTACACCTTC. The chain combines TRBV5-1 with TRBJ1-2; 7 bases align to TRBD1. The germline gives CDR1 SGHRS, CDR2 YFSETQ. The V and J ends lost 4 bases and 2 bases, in that order; junction bases with no gene match: 5. The CDR3 loop spans 14 amino acids.

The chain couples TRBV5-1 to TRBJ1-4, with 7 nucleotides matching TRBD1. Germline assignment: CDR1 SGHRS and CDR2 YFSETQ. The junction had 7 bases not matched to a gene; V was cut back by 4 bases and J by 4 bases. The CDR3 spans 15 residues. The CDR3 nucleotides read TGCGCCAGCAGCCCCGGGGACAGTATTAATGAAAAACTGTTTTTT. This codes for CASSPGDSINEKLFF.

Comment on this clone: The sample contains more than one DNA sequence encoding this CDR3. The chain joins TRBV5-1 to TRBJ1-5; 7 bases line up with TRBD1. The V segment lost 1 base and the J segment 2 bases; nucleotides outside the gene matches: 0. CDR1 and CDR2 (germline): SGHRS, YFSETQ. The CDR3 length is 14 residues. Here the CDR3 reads CASSLTGGNQPQHF. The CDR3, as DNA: TGCGCCAGCAGCTTGACAGGGGGCAATCAGCCCCAGCATTTT. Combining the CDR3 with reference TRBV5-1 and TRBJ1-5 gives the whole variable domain KAGVTQTPRYLIKTRGQQVTLSCSPISGHRSVSWYQQTPGQGLQFLFEYFSETQRNKGNFPGRFSGRQFSNSRSEMNVSTLELGDSALYLCASSLTGGNQPQHFGDGTRLSIL.

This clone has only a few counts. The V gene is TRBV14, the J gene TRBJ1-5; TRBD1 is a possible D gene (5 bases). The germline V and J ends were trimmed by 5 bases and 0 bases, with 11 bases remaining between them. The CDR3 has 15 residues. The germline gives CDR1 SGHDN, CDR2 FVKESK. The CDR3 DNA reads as TGTGCCAGCAGCACCCAGACAGTTAGCAATCAGCCCCAGCATTTT. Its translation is CASSTQTVSNQPQHF. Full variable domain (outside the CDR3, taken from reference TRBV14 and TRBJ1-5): EAGVTQFPSHSVIEKGQTVTLRCDPISGHDNLYWYRRVMGKEIKFLLHFVKESKQDESGMPNNRFLAERTGGTYSTLKVQPAELEDSGVYFCASSTQTVSNQPQHFGDGTRLSIL.

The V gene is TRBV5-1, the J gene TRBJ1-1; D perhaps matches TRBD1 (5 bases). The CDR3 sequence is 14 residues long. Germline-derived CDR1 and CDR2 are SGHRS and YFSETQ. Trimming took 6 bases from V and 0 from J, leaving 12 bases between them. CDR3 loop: CASTPDTLNTEAFF. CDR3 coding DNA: TGCGCCAGCACACCGGACACATTGAACACTGAAGCTTTCTTT.

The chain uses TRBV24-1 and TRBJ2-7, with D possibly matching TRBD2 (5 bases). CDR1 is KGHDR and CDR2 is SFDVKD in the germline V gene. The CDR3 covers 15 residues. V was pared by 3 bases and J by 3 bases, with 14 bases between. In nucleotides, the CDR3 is TGTGCCACCAGTGATGGTCAGCCCGGGGACTACGAGCAGTACTTC. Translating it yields CATSDGQPGDYEQYF.

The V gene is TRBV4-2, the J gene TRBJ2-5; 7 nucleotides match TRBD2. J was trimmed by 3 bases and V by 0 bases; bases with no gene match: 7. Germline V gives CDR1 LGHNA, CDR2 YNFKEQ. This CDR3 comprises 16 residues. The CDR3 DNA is TGTGCCAGCAGCCAAGATTCGGGGCTAGCGGAAGAGACCCAGTACTTC. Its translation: CASSQDSGLAEETQYF.

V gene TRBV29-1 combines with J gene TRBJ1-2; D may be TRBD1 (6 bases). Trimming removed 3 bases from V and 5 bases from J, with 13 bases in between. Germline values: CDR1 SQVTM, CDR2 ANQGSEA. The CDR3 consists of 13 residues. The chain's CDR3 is CSVDRGASYGYTF. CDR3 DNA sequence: TGCAGCGTTGACAGGGGCGCCTCTTATGGCTACACCTTC.

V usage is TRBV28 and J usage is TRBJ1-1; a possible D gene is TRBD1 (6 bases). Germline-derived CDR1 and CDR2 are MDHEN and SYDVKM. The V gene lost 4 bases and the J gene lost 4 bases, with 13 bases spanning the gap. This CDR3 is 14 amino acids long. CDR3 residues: CASSSYRETTEAFF. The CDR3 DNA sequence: TGTGCCAGCAGTTCATACAGGGAGACCACTGAAGCTTTCTTT.

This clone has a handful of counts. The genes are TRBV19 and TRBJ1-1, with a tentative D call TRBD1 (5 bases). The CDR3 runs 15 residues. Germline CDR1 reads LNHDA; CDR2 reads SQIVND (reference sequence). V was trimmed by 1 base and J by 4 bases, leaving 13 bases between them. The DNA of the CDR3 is TGTGCCAGTAGTATAGCCTCCGCAGGGCCCACTGAAGCTTTCTTT. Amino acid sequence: CASSIASAGPTEAFF.

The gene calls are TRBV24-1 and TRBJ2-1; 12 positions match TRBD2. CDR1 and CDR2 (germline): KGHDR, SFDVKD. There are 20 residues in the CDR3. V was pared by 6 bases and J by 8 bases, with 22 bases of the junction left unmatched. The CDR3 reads CATSTAGLAGLVAGVHEQFF. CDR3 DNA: TGTGCCACCAGTACAGCAGGACTAGCGGGACTGGTTGCCGGGGTCCATGAGCAGTTCTTC.

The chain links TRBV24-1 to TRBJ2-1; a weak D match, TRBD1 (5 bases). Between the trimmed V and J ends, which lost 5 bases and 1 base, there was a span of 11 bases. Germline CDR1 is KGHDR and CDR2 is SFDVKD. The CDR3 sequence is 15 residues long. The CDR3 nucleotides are TGTGCCACCAGTGGGGGCGAGTTTTCCTACAATGAGCAGTTCTTC. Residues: CATSGGEFSYNEQFF.